This T cell receptor beta chain was captured by sequencing in a study of regulatory T cells in long-lasting Graves disease. From germline, CDR1 is SGHTA and CDR2 FQGTGA. This CDR3 region has 15 residues. Deletions cut 0 bases from V and 5 bases from J, with 11 bases between. Whole-study results and caveats: TRBV28, TRBJ1-2 and TRBJ2-5 were segments that persistent disease favored.

Time point reported: newly diagnosed GD, antithyroid drugs for less than 3 months. The TCR library was prepared using RNA isolated from PBMCs. iRepertoire HTBI primers and Arm-PCR of CDR3 regions built TCR beta libraries. TCRdb processed the multiplex PCR reads anew with MiXCR; each CDR3 protein has one entry. There are 500,000 or so distinct CDR3 sequences in the sample; about 16% occur only once, and 25% lies in the top ten. The table lists this clonotype with many counts. Its cognate antigen is unknown. The sample also formed part of further work on T cells in Graves' hyperthyroidism and ophthalmopathy. That report adds: Blood also carried most thyroid clonotypes expanded above 0.001.

The V gene is TRBV7-3, the J gene TRBJ2-1, with D perhaps being TRBD1 or TRBD2 (5 bases each). The TCR was taken from a woman aged 35-60 years with Graves disease. The sequencing used peripheral blood mononuclear cells (PBMCs), collected at new diagnosis, from a patient treated with antithyroid drugs. The CDR3 is CASSLTARDHNEQFF. The CDR3 DNA is TGTGCCAGCAGCTTAACGGCCAGGGACCACAATGAGCAGTTCTTC. The variable domain in full, completed from reference TRBV7-3 and TRBJ2-1, reads GAGVSQTPSNKVTEKGKYVELRCDPISGHTALYWYRQSLGQGPEFLIYFQGTGAADDSGLPNDRFFAVRPEGSVSTLKIQRTERGDSAVYLCASSLTARDHNEQFFGPGTRLTVL.